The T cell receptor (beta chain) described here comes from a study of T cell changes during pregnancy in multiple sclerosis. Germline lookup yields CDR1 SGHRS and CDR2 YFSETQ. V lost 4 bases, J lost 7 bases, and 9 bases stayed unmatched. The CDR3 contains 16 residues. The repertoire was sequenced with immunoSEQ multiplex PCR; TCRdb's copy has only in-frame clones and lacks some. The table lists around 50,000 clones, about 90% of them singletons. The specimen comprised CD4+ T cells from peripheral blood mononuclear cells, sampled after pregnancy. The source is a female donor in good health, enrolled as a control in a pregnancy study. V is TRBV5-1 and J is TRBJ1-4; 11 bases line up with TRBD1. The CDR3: CASSPGTGGIGEKLFF. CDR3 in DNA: TGCGCCAGCAGCCCCGGGACAGGGGGTATCGGTGAAAAACTGTTTTTT. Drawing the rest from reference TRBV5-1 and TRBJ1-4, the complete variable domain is KAGVTQTPRYLIKTRGQQVTLSCSPISGHRSVSWYQQTPGQGLQFLFEYFSETQRNKGNFPGRFSGRQFSNSRSEMNVSTLELGDSALYLCASSPGTGGIGEKLFFGSGTQLSVL.